One sample yielded the 21 T cell receptor beta chains listed below, sequenced in a study of regulatory T cells in long-lasting Graves disease. Noted time point: newly diagnosed GD, antithyroid drugs for less than 3 months. PBMC RNA served as the TCR library source. Both iRepertoire HTBI primers and Arm-PCR of CDR3 regions were used to build the TCR beta libraries. MiXCR, applied by TCRdb to the multiplex PCR reads, yields one record per CDR3 protein. Of about 520,000 distinct CDR3 sequences detected, 12% appear once; the ten largest clones hold approximately 9.6%. This sample was also put to use in a study of T cells in Graves' hyperthyroidism and ophthalmopathy.

The sample consisted of peripheral blood mononuclear cells (PBMCs), taken at new diagnosis, from a patient treated with antithyroid drugs. These receptors came from a woman aged 25 to 39 with Graves disease.

This clonotype was detected many times. V usage is TRBV3-1 and J usage is TRBJ2-1, with D possibly being TRBD2 (6 bases). Trimming pared 3 bases from V and 3 bases from J, leaving 12 bases between. CDR3 length: 15 amino acids. The germline gives CDR1 LGHDT, CDR2 YNNKEL (reference sequence). CDR3 residues: CASSHLGGGYNEQFF. The CDR3 DNA reads as TGTGCCAGCAGCCACCTGGGAGGAGGCTACAATGAGCAGTTCTTC.

Many counts were recorded for this clonotype. The chain has TRBV20-1 and TRBJ2-1, with D possibly matching TRBD2 (6 bases). V lost 0 bases and J 10 bases, leaving 19 bases between the germline ends. This CDR3 contains 15 residues. Looked up from germline, CDR1 is DFQATT and CDR2 is SNEGSKA (reference sequence). The CDR3 DNA reads as TGCAGTGCTAGAGATCCATCACTAGCAGGTTCAGAGCAGTTCTTC. This translates into CSARDPSLAGSEQFF.

This chain links TRBV9 with TRBJ2-6; D gene ambiguous. The germline CDR1 and CDR2 sequences are SGDLS and YYNGEE. V lost 0 bases and J 0 bases, leaving 4 bases between the germline ends. This CDR3 has 15 residues. CDR3 nucleotide sequence: TGTGCCAGCAGCGTAGTCACCTCTGGGGCCAACGTCCTGACTTTC. It codes for CASSVVTSGANVLTF.

This clonotype occurred many times. This chain connects TRBV28 to TRBJ2-7; D remains unclear. V dropped 2 bases and J dropped 2 bases, with 7 bases sitting between them. Germline V lookup: CDR1 MDHEN, CDR2 SYDVKM. The length of the CDR3 is 13 residues. CDR3 nucleotide sequence: TGTGCCAGCAGTTTACTGGAAGCCTACGAGCAGTACTTC. Translation: CASSLLEAYEQYF.

In its sample, this clonotype was seen many times. The genes are TRBV30 and TRBJ2-5; D perhaps matches TRBD1 (5 bases). Trimming stripped 2 bases from V and 2 bases from J, with 12 bases between. This CDR3 contains 14 residues. Germline V gene data show CDR1 as GTSNPN and CDR2 as SVGIG (reference sequence). CDR3 in DNA: TGTGCCTGGAGTTCAGGGTCCCTACAAGAGACCCAGTACTTC. This sequence encodes CAWSSGSLQETQYF.

This clonotype was recorded at least ten times. The chain uses TRBV28 and TRBJ2-7; 9 nucleotides align to TRBD1. Losses at the gene ends were 4 bases for V and 6 bases for J; bases not matched to a gene: 10. In germline, CDR1 is MDHEN, CDR2 SYDVKM. This CDR3 spans 15 amino acids. CDR3 sequence (DNA): TGTGCCAGCAGTTCCCCCGGGACAGGGAAGGGCGAGCAGTACTTC. It specifies CASSSPGTGKGEQYF.

In this sample, this clonotype turned up many times. V and J are TRBV6-2 or TRBV6-3 and TRBJ2-1; 11 positions agree with TRBD2. The germline V gene has CDR1 MNHEY and CDR2 SVGEGT. Unmatched junction bases numbered 8, after V lost 5 bases and J lost 2 bases. The CDR3 sequence is 17 residues long. The CDR3 region is CASSEAGLADTYNEQFF. DNA for the CDR3: TGTGCCAGCAGTGAGGCGGGACTAGCGGATACCTACAATGAGCAGTTCTTC.

This clonotype was seen at least ten times. The chain couples TRBV11-2 to TRBJ1-2; no definite D call. Looked up from germline, CDR1 is SGHAT and CDR2 is FQNNGV. This CDR3 contains 13 residues. The V and J ends lost 1 base and 5 bases respectively, with 8 bases between them. The CDR3 sequence: CASSLGALYGYTF. The CDR3 DNA reads TGTGCCAGCAGCTTAGGGGCCTTATATGGCTACACCTTC. Supplemented by reference TRBV11-2 and TRBJ1-2, the full variable domain reads EAGVAQSPRYKIIEKRQSVAFWCNPISGHATLYWYQQILGQGPKLLIQFQNNGVVDDSQLPKDRFSAERLKGVDSTLKIQPAKLEDSAVYLCASSLGALYGYTFGSGTRLTVV.

This clonotype has at least ten counts. The chain joins TRBV18 to TRBJ1-6; D is unclear. The germline V and J ends were trimmed by 4 bases and 0 bases, with 10 bases remaining between them. CDR3 size: 16 residues. Germline V gene sequence: CDR1 KGHSH, CDR2 LQKENI. CDR3 residues: CASSLSMSSYNSPLHF. The CDR3, as DNA: TGTGCCAGCTCACTATCGATGAGCTCCTATAATTCACCCCTCCACTTT. The complete variable domain, with remaining parts taken from reference TRBV18 and TRBJ1-6, reads NAGVMQNPRHLVRRRGQEARLRCSPMKGHSHVYWYRQLPEEGLKFMVYLQKENIIDESGMPKERFSAEFPKEGPSILRIQQVVRGDSAAYFCASSLSMSSYNSPLHFGNGTRLTVT.

V gene TRBV14 combines with J gene TRBJ2-4, with 9 bases lining up with TRBD1. This CDR3 region has 17 residues. V lost 3 bases, J lost 2 bases, and 8 bases stayed unmatched. CDR1 is SGHDN, CDR2 FVKESK, per germline. CDR3 residues: CASSQATGGWSKNIQYF. CDR3 sequence (DNA): TGTGCCAGCAGCCAGGCCACAGGGGGCTGGTCCAAAAACATTCAGTACTTC.

This clonotype was counted at least ten times. The chain combines TRBV20-1 with TRBJ2-2; TRBD2 matches 14 bases. The CDR3 sequence is 15 residues long. Germline CDR1 and CDR2: DFQATT and SNEGSKA (reference sequence). V shed 4 bases and J 6 bases; nucleotides not matched to a gene: 4. For the CDR3, the DNA is TGCAGTGCTAAGGGGACTAGCGGGAGTGCCGGGGAGCTGTTTTTT. This gives the protein CSAKGTSGSAGELFF.

There are a few counts of this clonotype. The chain uses TRBV6-1 and TRBJ2-7, with 11 bases identical to TRBD2. V lost 8 bases and J lost 3; bases outside the gene matches: 0. Germline assignment: CDR1 MNHNS and CDR2 SASEGT. The length of the CDR3 is 12 residues. Here the CDR3 reads CASGTSGYEQYF. DNA of the CDR3: TGTGCCAGCGGGACTAGCGGCTACGAGCAGTACTTC.

V is TRBV30 and J is TRBJ2-5; 14 bases map to TRBD2. The CDR3 totals 16 residues. The germline V gene encodes CDR1 GTSNPN and CDR2 SVGIG (reference sequence). V shed 2 bases and J 5 bases; nucleotides not matched to a gene: 7. CDR3 loop: CAWSLGLAGAAETQYF. The CDR3 nucleotides read TGTGCCTGGAGTCTGGGACTAGCGGGAGCGGCGGAGACCCAGTACTTC. The full variable domain, completed using reference TRBV30 and TRBJ2-5, is SQTIHQWPATLVQPVGSPLSLECTVEGTSNPNLYWYRQAAGRGLQLLFYSVGIGQISSEVPQNLSASRPQDRQFILSSKKLLLSDSGFYLCAWSLGLAGAAETQYFGPGTRLLVL.

This clonotype was counted between two and nine times. This chain connects TRBV11-3 to TRBJ2-1; the D is unclear. The CDR3 runs to 16 residues. The V and J ends lost 8 bases and 10 bases respectively, with 27 bases between them. Germline V gene sequence: CDR1 SGHNT, CDR2 YENEEA. As DNA, the CDR3 is TGTGCCAGCGCGAAGGGTCATTCAACCAGGTTTCACGAGCAGTTCTTC. It is translated as CASAKGHSTRFHEQFF.

This clonotype was counted ten times or more. This chain joins TRBV28 and TRBJ2-4; D is uncertain. CDR1 MDHEN and CDR2 SYDVKM come from the germline V gene. V was cut by 3 bases and J by 0 bases, with 6 bases left in between. CDR3 size: 14 residues. DNA of the CDR3: TGTGCCAGCAGTTTGCGTTTAGCCAAAAACATTCAGTACTTC. Its translation is CASSLRLAKNIQYF.

Ten or more counts support this clonotype. The chain carries TRBV12-3 or TRBV12-4 and TRBJ2-1; 9 nucleotides agree with TRBD2. The CDR3 consists of 14 residues. The V gene end was trimmed by 7 bases and the J gene end by 13 bases; junction bases not matched to a gene: 14. CDR3 residues: CASTRSGREGAQFF. The DNA for the CDR3 is TGTGCCAGCACCCGTAGCGGGAGAGAGGGGGCCCAGTTCTTC.

The table lists this clonotype with a few counts. V is TRBV20-1 and J is TRBJ2-1; the D is unclear. Germline V gene lookup returns CDR1 DFQATT and CDR2 SNEGSKA (reference sequence). This CDR3 has 18 residues. V was trimmed by 3 bases and J by 0 bases, leaving 21 bases between them. Written as DNA, the CDR3 is TGCAGTGCTAGGACCCTTCCCCGCCAAACCTCCTCCTACAATGAGCAGTTCTTC. Translation gives CSARTLPRQTSSYNEQFF.

Concerning this clonotype: A much larger clone lies one base from this, so it may be a read error. This chain joins TRBV29-1 and TRBJ2-1; 7 bases map to TRBD1. This CDR3 has 14 residues. Looked up from germline, CDR1 is SQVTM and CDR2 is ANQGSEA. J lost 8 bases, V lost 3 bases, and 10 bases had no gene match. The CDR3 DNA reads TGCAGCGTTGATGGTAAGATTACAGGGGATGAGCAGTTCTTC. This sequence encodes CSVDGKITGDEQFF.

This clonotype has a count of ten or more. This chain links TRBV18 with TRBJ2-1; 8 nucleotides line up with TRBD2. Trimming removed 1 base from V and 10 bases from J; junction bases left unmatched: 3. The CDR3 is 13 residues long. The germline V gene encodes CDR1 KGHSH and CDR2 LQKENI. The CDR3 here is CASSPLSSGEQFF. CDR3 nucleotides: TGTGCCAGCTCACCACTTTCTAGCGGGGAGCAGTTCTTC.

This clonotype has just a few counts. The CDR3 DNA reads TGTGCCAGCAGCTCACCAGTCGACAACTACAATGAGCAGTTCTTC. It codes for CASSSPVDNYNEQFF. The rearrangement uses TRBV7-9 and TRBJ2-1; D remains unclear. Trimming left V 4 bases short and J 3 bases short, with 13 bases between. The CDR3 has 15 amino acids. Germline lookup yields CDR1 SEHNR and CDR2 FQNEAQ (reference sequence).

At least ten counts were recorded for this clonotype. This chain joins TRBV6-2 or TRBV6-3 and TRBJ2-1; 10 nucleotides line up with TRBD2. The CDR3 runs to 14 residues. Trimming removed 9 bases from V and 4 bases from J; junction bases left unmatched: 6. Per germline, CDR1 MNHEY and CDR2 SVGEGT. The CDR3 sequence is CASIGTSAYNEQFF. CDR3 nucleotide sequence: TGTGCCAGTATCGGGACTAGCGCGTACAATGAGCAGTTCTTC.